This TCR beta chain emerged from a study of blood T cell repertoires in COVID-19. Across the study: Material from acute and convalescent COVID-19 was sourced from the United States, Italy and Spain. The cDNA or gDNA used as material had been derived from T cells, B-cell-depleted T cells, or PBMCs.

The V end lost 2 bases, the J end lost 4 bases, and 15 bases lay between the germline ends. In germline, CDR1 is LGHNA, CDR2 YSLEER. The CDR3 loop spans 16 amino acids. In the original workflow: Reference gene primer amplification gave estimated nucleated cell counts. Clones were sequenced by immunoSEQ multiplex PCR, and TCRdb holds only the in-frame ones, with some missing. The V and J calls and clone size were taken over from that table, and D and trimming were inferred from the DNA. This sample has some 270,000 clones, with around nine tenths found just once. The receptor's source is a woman aged 55-70 years who had recovered from COVID-19. What was sequenced was peripheral blood. V is TRBV4-3 and J is TRBJ1-3; weak D call: TRBD1 (5 bases). The CDR3 nucleotides are TGCGCCAGCAGCCAACTTTCAACTGGGGCAGGAAACACCATATATTTT. Its translation: CASSQLSTGAGNTIYF.